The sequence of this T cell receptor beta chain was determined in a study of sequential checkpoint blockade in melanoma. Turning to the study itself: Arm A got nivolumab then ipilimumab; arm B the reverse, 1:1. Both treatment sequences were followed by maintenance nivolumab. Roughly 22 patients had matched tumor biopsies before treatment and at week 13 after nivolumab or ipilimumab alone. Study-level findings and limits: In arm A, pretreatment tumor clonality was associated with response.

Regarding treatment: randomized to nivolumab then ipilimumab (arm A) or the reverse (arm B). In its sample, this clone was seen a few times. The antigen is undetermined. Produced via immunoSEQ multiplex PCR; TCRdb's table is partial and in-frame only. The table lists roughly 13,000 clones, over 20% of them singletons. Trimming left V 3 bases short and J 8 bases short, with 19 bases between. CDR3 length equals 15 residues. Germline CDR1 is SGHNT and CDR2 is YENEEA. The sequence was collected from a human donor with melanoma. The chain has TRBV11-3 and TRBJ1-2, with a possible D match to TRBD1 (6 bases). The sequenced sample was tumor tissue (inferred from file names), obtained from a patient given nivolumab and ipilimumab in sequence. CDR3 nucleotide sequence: TGTGCCAGCAGCTTGACGAGGGGGGGCCCCCGCGGCTACACCTTC. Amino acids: CASSLTRGGPRGYTF.